This T cell receptor beta chain appears in the sequencing data of a study of early T cells in non-severe SARS-CoV-2 infection. The wider study: Bulk RNA from unsorted whole blood was sequenced; chains were unpaired.

Germline V gene lookup returns CDR1 MNHEY and CDR2 SMNVEV (reference sequence). V was trimmed by 5 bases and J by 2 bases, leaving 19 bases between them. The CDR3 contains 16 residues. This clonotype was counted at least ten times. TCRdb called the 5' RACE reads again in MiXCR, with one record for every CDR3 protein. The sample consists of just under 65,000 distinct CDR3 sequences, around 11% of them appearing once. The receptor was isolated from an adult who was a healthcare worker with PCR-confirmed SARS-CoV-2 infection or an uninfected control (not recorded which). Sequencing was performed on whole blood, taken at baseline. The V gene is TRBV27, the J gene TRBJ2-7; perhaps TRBD1 as D (6 bases). CDR3 in DNA: TGTGCCAGCAGTCCCAGAACCACTCAGGGGCCCTACGAGCAGTACTTC. Translated, it gives CASSPRTTQGPYEQYF.